Below, one T cell receptor (beta chain) is given with its context. This specimen comes from a study of blood T cell repertoires in COVID-19. Overall study context: From the United States, Italy and Spain came samples of acute and convalescent COVID-19. Sources were T cells, B-cell-depleted T cells, or PBMCs; the material itself was cDNA or gDNA.

Seattle patients were enrolled during active infection and followed longitudinally. CDR3 length: 16 amino acids. V lost 0 bases, J lost 6 bases, and 9 bases stayed unmatched. Germline V gives CDR1 SGHNT, CDR2 YYREEE (reference sequence). In the source study's methods: Amplification of reference gene primers was used by the study to estimate nucleated cell counts. Clones were sequenced by immunoSEQ multiplex PCR, and TCRdb holds only the in-frame ones, with some missing. The D gene and trimming were derived from the DNA, and the V and J assignments and clone size from that table. The sample has 250,000 to 350,000 clones, 70% to 85% seen once.

The source of this sequence is a human donor with COVID-19, enrolled during active disease. The donor label of this sample is uncertain. The chain links TRBV5-4 to TRBJ2-1; 7 nucleotides line up with TRBD2. Material: peripheral blood. CDR3 protein: CASSLDIGGGANEQFF. The CDR3 bases are TGTGCCAGCAGCTTGGACATTGGGGGAGGGGCCAATGAGCAGTTCTTC.